This TCR beta chain comes out of a study of shared clonotypes between healthy human individuals. Overall study: Aged 18 to 49, the donors were a couple of women and three men.

Every subset's genomic DNA went evenly onto several immunoSEQ plates. Assay: immunoSEQ multiplex PCR; the TCRdb copy retains only in-frame clones and omits some. The data contain around 700,000 clones, about two thirds of them singletons. Overall study findings and caveats: Some clonotypes were shared by all four sorted-subset donors, while others were not shared. The non-shared ones had lower generation probabilities than the shared ones.

As regards this clone: The target antigen is unknown.

The CDR3 consists of 14 residues. The germline V gene encodes CDR1 SGHTA and CDR2 FQGTGA. Trimming cost V 1 base and J 4 bases, with 9 bases left between them. Sequencing was done on a sample of memory CD4+ T cells sorted from blood. Subset meaning: CD45RA-negative fraction. The chain employs TRBV7-3 and TRBJ2-3; D gene ambiguous. The TCR originated in a woman younger than 45 in good health. CDR3 DNA: TGTGCCAGCAGCTTAAGCAGTAACGCAGATACGCAGTATTTT. Translating it yields CASSLSSNADTQYF.